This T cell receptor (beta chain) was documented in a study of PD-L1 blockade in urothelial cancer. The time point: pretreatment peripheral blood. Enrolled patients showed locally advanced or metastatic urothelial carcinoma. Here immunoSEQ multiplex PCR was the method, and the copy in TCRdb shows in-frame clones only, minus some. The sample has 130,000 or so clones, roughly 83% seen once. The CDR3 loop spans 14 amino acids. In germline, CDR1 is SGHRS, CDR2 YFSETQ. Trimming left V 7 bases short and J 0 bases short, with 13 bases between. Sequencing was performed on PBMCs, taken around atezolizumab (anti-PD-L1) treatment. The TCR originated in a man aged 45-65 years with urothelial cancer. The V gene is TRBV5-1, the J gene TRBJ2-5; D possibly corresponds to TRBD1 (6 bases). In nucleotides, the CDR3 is TGCGCCAGCTCCCCGAGGGGGTACCAAGAGACCCAGTACTTC. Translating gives CASSPRGYQETQYF.